The clone carrying this T cell receptor beta chain was counted many times. The antigen is undetermined. The study collected blood at first hyperthyroidism diagnosis, before any ophthalmopathy symptoms arose. Trimming took off 3 bases at V and 7 bases at J, with 13 bases between the two ends. Per the germline V gene, CDR1 is SGHNT and CDR2 is YENEEA. This CDR3 contains 15 residues. The source material, RNA transcripts, was used to amplify TCR beta CDR3 regions. First-round RT-PCR with HTBI primers amplified the TCR CDR3 region. TCRdb re-derived calls from the multiplex PCR reads in MiXCR, one entry per CDR3 protein. The sample carries nearly 600,000 distinct CDR3 sequences, approximately 15% recorded once. The sample originates from a study of T cells in Graves' hyperthyroidism and ophthalmopathy. Findings of the study overall: Most thyroid-expanded clonotypes above 0.001 were also found in blood.

Material: blood. This clonotype was sampled from a woman in her twenties or thirties with Graves' hyperthyroidism that later progressed to Graves' ophthalmopathy. The chain uses TRBV11-3 and TRBJ1-6; a weak D match, TRBD1 (6 bases). In nucleotides, the CDR3 is TGTGCCAGCAGCTTCTTCCCAGGGGAAAATTCACCCCTCCACTTT. It encodes CASSFFPGENSPLHF.